What follows are 27 T cell receptor beta chains derived from one specimen sequenced in a study of shared clonotypes between healthy human individuals. Profiling relied on immunoSEQ multiplex PCR, and the TCRdb table lists in-frame clones only, not all of them. The sample yields 950,000 to 1,100,000 clones, about 84% seen once. The specimen sequenced was memory CD4+ T cells from PBMCs. Subset in this sample: CD45RA-negative fraction. Receptor source: a man aged 18 to 30 in good health. Some clones in this sample may be carry-over from other donors' samples.

The rearrangement links TRBV5-1 to TRBJ2-7; D may be TRBD2 (5 bases). The germline gives CDR1 SGHRS, CDR2 YFSETQ. Trimming removed 4 bases from V and 5 bases from J, with 19 bases in between. CDR3 length equals 15 residues. This chain's CDR3 is CASSPLSGARDEQYF. The CDR3, as DNA: TGCGCCAGCAGCCCCCTCAGCGGAGCTCGCGACGAGCAGTACTTC.

V gene TRBV6-6 combines with J gene TRBJ1-4; no definite D call. The CDR3 runs to 13 residues. V lost 4 bases, J lost 5 bases, and 8 bases lay in between. Germline-derived CDR1 and CDR2 are MNHNY and SVGAGI (reference sequence). The CDR3 DNA follows: TGTGCCAGCAGTTCGCCATTGAATGAAAAACTGTTTTTT. Amino acid sequence: CASSSPLNEKLFF.

The chain recombines TRBV5-1 with TRBJ1-2; D possibly corresponds to TRBD1 (5 bases). CDR1 SGHRS and CDR2 YFSETQ come from the germline V gene. V was pared by 0 bases and J by 7 bases, with 7 bases between. The CDR3 runs to 12 residues. The CDR3 sequence: CASSLAGFGYTF. CDR3 DNA sequence: TGCGCCAGCAGCTTGGCAGGGTTTGGCTACACCTTC. The entire variable domain, with the rest obtained from reference TRBV5-1 and TRBJ1-2, is as follows: KAGVTQTPRYLIKTRGQQVTLSCSPISGHRSVSWYQQTPGQGLQFLFEYFSETQRNKGNFPGRFSGRQFSNSRSEMNVSTLELGDSALYLCASSLAGFGYTFGSGTRLTVV.

A few counts support this clone. The chain links TRBV5-6 to TRBJ2-1, with a tentative D call TRBD1 (6 bases). Germline assignment: CDR1 SGHDT and CDR2 YYEEEE. V gave up 3 bases and J gave up 10 bases, with 32 bases separating them. This CDR3 has 19 amino acids. CDR3: CASSSTYLTIQGRVREQFF. The CDR3 nucleotides are TGTGCCAGCAGCTCCACCTATTTGACCATACAGGGACGGGTGCGGGAGCAGTTCTTC.

This clone was counted a few times. The chain links TRBV28 to TRBJ2-1; tentatively, D is TRBD1 (5 bases). Germline V gene data show CDR1 as MDHEN and CDR2 as SYDVKM. V lost 2 bases, J lost 15 bases, and 11 bases lay in between. CDR3 length equals 11 residues. The CDR3, as DNA: TGTGCCAGCAGTTTAGCAGGGCTTCGGTTCTTC. Its protein is CASSLAGLRFF.

The V and J genes are TRBV27 and TRBJ2-7, with a possible D match to TRBD1 (6 bases). This CDR3 has 13 amino acids. V was trimmed by 9 bases and J by 2 bases, leaving 14 bases between them. Germline V gene lookup returns CDR1 MNHEY and CDR2 SMNVEV (reference sequence). Here the CDR3 DNA reads TGTGCCAGTTCCCGGGACACACCCTACGAGCAGTACTTC. Encoded protein: CASSRDTPYEQYF.

The rearrangement joins TRBV6-6 to TRBJ2-7, with TRBD2 matching 9 bases. V lost 6 bases and J lost 1; bases outside the gene matches: 1. The CDR3 is made up of 13 amino acids. Germline CDR1 MNHNY, CDR2 SVGAGI (reference sequence). This CDR3 is CASRREGSYEQYF. The DNA of the CDR3 is TGTGCCAGCAGGCGGGAGGGGTCCTACGAGCAGTACTTC.

The chain combines TRBV7-2 with TRBJ1-5, with 9 positions matching TRBD1. Trimming cost V 3 bases and J 6 bases; bases outside gene matches: 6. CDR3 size: 15 residues. From germline, CDR1 is SGHTA and CDR2 FQGNSA. The CDR3 sequence is CASSFTGGAVQPQHF. The CDR3 region has the DNA TGTGCCAGCAGCTTTACAGGGGGCGCGGTTCAGCCCCAGCATTTT.

This chain uses TRBV19 with TRBJ1-5; possible D gene TRBD1, 6 bases. The CDR3 spans 13 residues. Germline CDR1 reads LNHDA; CDR2 reads SQIVND (reference sequence). V was shortened by 2 bases and J by 7 bases, with 9 bases between the two germline ends. In nucleotides, the CDR3 is TGTGCCAGTAGTATACCCCAGGGGCAGCCCCAGCATTTT. Amino acids: CASSIPQGQPQHF.

V is TRBV10-2 and J is TRBJ2-7; a possible D gene is TRBD1 (6 bases). Trimming pared 6 bases from V and 4 bases from J, leaving 16 bases between. CDR1 WSHSY and CDR2 SAAADI come from the germline V gene. The CDR3 covers 14 residues. The CDR3 DNA is TGCGCCAGCAGCAGAACAGGGAGACAATACGAGCAGTACTTC. This encodes CASSRTGRQYEQYF.

The chain couples TRBV9 to TRBJ2-1; TRBD2 agrees at 8 bases. The ends lost 3 bases at V and 4 bases at J; junction bases unmatched: 6. This CDR3 contains 15 residues. The germline V gene has CDR1 SGDLS and CDR2 YYNGEE. CDR3 residues: CASSARTSSYNEQFF. For the CDR3, the DNA is TGTGCCAGCAGCGCCAGGACTAGCAGTTACAATGAGCAGTTCTTC.

Many counts were recorded for this clone. The sample carries other DNA sequences with the same CDR3. This rearrangement joins TRBV19 to TRBJ1-2; 7 nucleotides match TRBD1. Per germline, CDR1 LNHDA and CDR2 SQIVND (reference sequence). V shed 7 bases and J 2 bases; nucleotides not matched to a gene: 4. The CDR3 is 13 amino acids. The CDR3, as DNA: TGTGCCAGTAATTCGGACAGGAACTATGGCTACACCTTC. Translating it yields CASNSDRNYGYTF.

The V and J genes are TRBV29-1 and TRBJ1-1; D is unclear. Trimming took 4 bases from V and 0 from J, leaving 9 bases between them. CDR3 length: 13 residues. The V gene's germline CDR1 is SQVTM and CDR2 ANQGSEA. The CDR3 bases are TGCAGCGTTGTCGTATCCCTGAACACTGAAGCTTTCTTT. As protein: CSVVVSLNTEAFF.

The gene calls are TRBV27 and TRBJ2-2, with TRBD1 matching over 8 bases. Germline V gene sequence: CDR1 MNHEY, CDR2 SMNVEV (reference sequence). The CDR3 covers 14 residues. V shed 5 bases and J 5 bases; nucleotides not matched to a gene: 4. This CDR3 reads CASSQGAMTGELFF. CDR3 DNA: TGTGCCAGCAGTCAGGGGGCAATGACCGGGGAGCTGTTTTTT.

The rearrangement links TRBV9 to TRBJ2-7; D remains unclear. CDR1 and CDR2 from the germline V gene are SGDLS and YYNGEE. Trimming shortened V by 1 base and J by 4 bases, and 12 bases separated the two germline ends. This CDR3 spans 14 amino acids. CDR3 bases: TGTGCCAGCAGCGTACAAGGCGTAGGGTACGAGCAGTACTTC. Amino acids: CASSVQGVGYEQYF.

V and J are TRBV28 and TRBJ1-5; 7 bases match TRBD1. The germline V gene has CDR1 MDHEN and CDR2 SYDVKM. This CDR3 is built from 14 residues. V trimming: 6 bases; J trimming: 5 bases; junction bases outside the gene matches: 7. The CDR3 DNA sequence: TGTGCCAGCAGGTCTGAAGGGGGCCATCAGCCCCAGCATTTT. It specifies CASRSEGGHQPQHF.

The chain carries TRBV21-1 and TRBJ2-7; TRBD1 is the table's D call, not checked against the DNA. TRBV21-1 is assigned pseudogene status. CDR3 length: 14 residues. CDR3 DNA sequence: TGTGCCAGCAACTACAGGGGTCTAGTCTACGAGCAGTACTTC. The encoded protein is CASNYRGLVYEQYF.

This chain links TRBV19 with TRBJ2-7, with D tentatively TRBD1 (5 bases). Trimming left V 3 bases short and J 6 bases short, with 15 bases between. Germline CDR1 LNHDA, CDR2 SQIVND (reference sequence). The CDR3 is 14 residues long. For the CDR3, the DNA is TGTGCCAGTAGTATGGGGCAGGGCCGGCGCGAGCAGTACTTC. This sequence encodes CASSMGQGRREQYF.

About this clone: A far more abundant clone sits one base away, making this likely a read error. This CDR3 is also generated by other DNA sequences in the sample. The chain combines TRBV29-1 with TRBJ1-1, with D perhaps TRBD1 (5 bases). Trimming took off 1 base at V and 3 bases at J, with 9 bases between the two ends. This CDR3 has 13 residues. Per germline, CDR1 SQVTM and CDR2 ANQGSEA. This CDR3 is CSVEAQQDTEAFF. Here the CDR3 DNA reads TGCAGCGTTGAAGCCCAACAGGACACTGAAGCTTTCTTT.

The J gene is TRBJ1-1, the V gene TRBV4-3; D is perhaps TRBD1 (6 bases). Trimming pared 2 bases from V and 2 bases from J, leaving 9 bases between. The CDR3 loop spans 14 amino acids. Germline values: CDR1 LGHNA, CDR2 YSLEER. The DNA of the CDR3 is TGCGCCAGCAGCCAATTACAGGGTAACACTGAAGCTTTCTTT. As protein: CASSQLQGNTEAFF.

This sequence joins TRBV6-6 and TRBJ2-7; 9 bases are shared with TRBD1. CDR1 is MNHNY, CDR2 SVGAGI, per germline (reference sequence). Losses at the gene ends were 8 bases for V and 3 bases for J; bases not matched to a gene: 8. The CDR3 length is 14 residues. The CDR3 DNA reads TGTGCCAGCCGCCCCCGGGACAGGGTCTACGAGCAGTACTTC. Its protein is CASRPRDRVYEQYF.

The rearrangement uses TRBV6-5 and TRBJ2-3, with 10 bases fitting TRBD2. CDR1 and CDR2 (germline): MNHEY, SVGAGI. The length of the CDR3 is 14 residues. J was trimmed by 1 base and V by 9 bases; bases with no gene match: 4. Here the CDR3 DNA reads TGTGCCAGTAGACTAGCGGGCCGCACAGATACGCAGTATTTT. Encoded protein: CASRLAGRTDTQYF.

J is TRBJ2-1 and V is TRBV28; 12 bases agree with TRBD2. The CDR3 loop spans 16 amino acids. Germline CDR1 MDHEN, CDR2 SYDVKM. The V and J ends lost 5 bases and 4 bases, in that order; junction bases with no gene match: 6. The CDR3 DNA reads as TGTGCCAGCAGTCCGCTAGCGGGAGGGAGATACAATGAGCAGTTCTTC. Protein sequence: CASSPLAGGRYNEQFF.

The V call is TRBV7-7, the J call TRBJ2-1, with 11 bases lining up with TRBD2. Germline CDR1 reads SSHAT; CDR2 reads FNYEAQ (reference sequence). The CDR3 loop spans 15 amino acids. V lost 5 bases, J lost 2 bases, and 2 bases stayed unmatched. In DNA, the CDR3 is TGTGCCAGCAGCCGGGGACTAGCGGCCTACAATGAGCAGTTCTTC. The encoded protein is CASSRGLAAYNEQFF. Using reference TRBV7-7 and TRBJ2-1 for the parts outside the CDR3, the full variable domain is GAGVSQSPRYKVTKRGQDVTLRCDPISSHATLYWYQQALGQGPEFLTYFNYEAQPDKSGLPSDRFSAERPEGSISTLTIQRTEQRDSAMYRCASSRGLAAYNEQFFGPGTRLTVL.

The CDR3 protein is CASRVFSGGWETQYF. The CDR3 coding sequence is TGTGCCAGCCGAGTTTTTAGCGGGGGCTGGGAGACCCAGTACTTC. This sequence joins TRBV27 and TRBJ2-5; 9 bases align to TRBD2. The CDR3 length is 15 residues. The germline gives CDR1 MNHEY, CDR2 SMNVEV (reference sequence). V was clipped by 8 bases and J by 5 bases; unmatched bases: 12.

Turning to this clone: The sample carries other DNA sequences with the same CDR3. This chain links TRBV5-1 with TRBJ1-5; the D is unclear. The CDR3 is 13 amino acids. V gave up 0 bases and J gave up 4 bases, with 5 bases separating them. Germline assignment: CDR1 SGHRS and CDR2 YFSETQ. CDR3 sequence: CASSLVGNQPQHF. The DNA for the CDR3 is TGCGCCAGCAGCTTGGTCGGAAATCAGCCCCAGCATTTT.

J is TRBJ1-2 and V is TRBV4-1, with TRBD1 identical over 10 bases. The V segment lost 7 bases and the J segment 5 bases; nucleotides outside the gene matches: 16. CDR1 is MGHRA, CDR2 YSYEKL, per germline. The CDR3 runs 17 residues. The CDR3 sequence is CASTKNPESGQGYGYTF. CDR3 sequence (DNA): TGCGCCAGCACCAAAAATCCGGAGTCGGGACAGGGGTATGGCTACACCTTC.